This T cell receptor (beta chain) came from a study of early T cells in non-severe SARS-CoV-2 infection. Whole-study context: Unsorted whole-blood RNA was sequenced in bulk, leaving chains unpaired.

General observations from the study: There was a bias toward anti-spike CD8 responses in VDJdb matching, which missed private and CD4 specificities.

With 0 bases clipped from V and 6 bases from J, the junction kept 9 bases outside the gene matches. The germline gives CDR1 LGHNA, CDR2 YNFKEQ. This CDR3 is built from 16 residues. This clonotype has at least ten counts. The antigen is unknown. Researchers tagged individual cDNA molecules with unique molecular identifiers. TCRdb reprocessed the 5' RACE reads with MiXCR, giving one entry per CDR3 protein. The table includes about 70,000 distinct CDR3 sequences, 4.6% detected once. The sequencing used whole blood, collected at baseline. The TCR comes from an adult who was a healthcare worker with PCR-confirmed SARS-CoV-2 infection or an uninfected control (not recorded which). The donor label of this sample is uncertain. The rearrangement links TRBV4-2 to TRBJ2-7; TRBD1 matches 9 bases. In DNA, the CDR3 is TGTGCCAGCAGCCAAGATCAGGGGACAGGGTCCCCCGAGCAGTACTTC. Amino acids: CASSQDQGTGSPEQYF.